The 20 T cell receptor beta chains below were found in one sample sequenced in a study of blood T cells in healthy people across ages. A J-beta primer mix and a sample-barcoded 5' primer were used in a second PCR of roughly 7 to 12 cycles. MiXCR, applied by TCRdb to the 5' RACE reads, yields one record per CDR3 protein. The data show 1.5 million to 2 million distinct CDR3 sequences, around half seen once. Material: blood. These receptors came from a woman aged 40 to 50 in good health.

Of note for this clonotype: One end of the junction is discordant with germline, which a read error may explain. This rearrangement joins TRBV4-3 to TRBJ2-7; no clear D. CDR1 and CDR2 (germline): LGHNA, YSLEER. This CDR3 comprises 13 residues. In DNA form, the CDR3 reads TGCGCCAGCAGCCAGTTAGTCGGCTACGGGCAGTACTTC. Protein product: CASSQLVGYGQYF.

The chain joins TRBV20-1 to TRBJ2-6, with TRBD2 matching 8 bases. CDR3 length: 18 amino acids. Trimming removed 0 bases from V and 0 bases from J; junction bases left unmatched: 7. Germline assignment: CDR1 DFQATT and CDR2 SNEGSKA (reference sequence). The CDR3 nucleotides read TGCAGTGCTAGAGACCGACTAGCGCAACCCTCTGGGGCCAACGTCCTGACTTTC. It translates to CSARDRLAQPSGANVLTF.

This clonotype turned up a few times. The V call is TRBV9, the J call TRBJ1-1; D not certain. Per the germline V gene, CDR1 is SGDLS and CDR2 is YYNGEE. Trimming shortened V by 1 base and J by 0 bases, and 4 bases separated the two germline ends. There are 13 residues in the CDR3. CDR3 DNA sequence: TGTGCCAGCAGCGTATACGTGAACACTGAAGCTTTCTTT. Protein product: CASSVYVNTEAFF.

The genes are TRBV20-1 and TRBJ1-5, with D uncertain. There are 16 residues in the CDR3. Trimming took off 3 bases at V and 0 bases at J, with 15 bases between the two ends. Germline assignment: CDR1 DFQATT and CDR2 SNEGSKA (reference sequence). In DNA form, the CDR3 reads TGCAGTGCTAGTACGCGGCGGCACAATAGCAATCAGCCCCAGCATTTT. It encodes CSASTRRHNSNQPQHF.

V usage is TRBV24-1 and J usage is TRBJ2-5; the D call may be TRBD1 or TRBD2 (5 bases each). V lost 3 bases and J lost 3, with 13 bases in between. Germline CDR1 KGHDR, CDR2 SFDVKD. The CDR3 runs to 15 residues. CDR3 nucleotide sequence: TGTGCCACCAGTGATGGAGGACACGGGAAAGAGACCCAGTACTTC. Protein product: CATSDGGHGKETQYF.

V and J are TRBV29-1 and TRBJ1-2; no definite D call. V lost 6 bases, J lost 0 bases, and 17 bases lay in between. The germline V gene has CDR1 SQVTM and CDR2 ANQGSEA. This CDR3 is built from 15 residues. The CDR3 reads CSVPHSNVANYGYTF. The CDR3 DNA follows: TGCAGCGTGCCCCATTCTAACGTAGCTAACTATGGCTACACCTTC.

The chain employs TRBV20-1 and TRBJ2-1, with D possibly being TRBD1 or TRBD2 (7 bases each). V lost 7 bases to trimming and J lost 1 base, with 20 bases between them. The germline V gene has CDR1 DFQATT and CDR2 SNEGSKA (reference sequence). This CDR3 has 16 residues. CDR3 protein: CSGLRGGTGSYNEQFF. DNA for the CDR3: TGCAGTGGGCTCAGGGGGGGGACTGGTTCCTACAATGAGCAGTTCTTC.

The chain has TRBV6-5 and TRBJ2-6; D might be TRBD2 (6 bases). This CDR3 comprises 17 residues. Trimming removed 0 bases from V and 4 bases from J, with 13 bases in between. Germline-derived CDR1 and CDR2 are MNHEY and SVGAGI. CDR3 nucleotides: TGTGCCAGCAGTTACTCATCCGGAGGGTTAGGGGCCAACGTCCTGACTTTC. This encodes CASSYSSGGLGANVLTF.

CDR3 residues: CASSHQVPWGSYEQYF. The CDR3 DNA follows: TGTGCCAGCAGCCATCAGGTTCCTTGGGGCTCCTACGAGCAGTACTTC. The chain links TRBV13 to TRBJ2-7; no firm D call. The CDR3 contains 16 residues. Trimming stripped 5 bases from V and 0 bases from J, with 17 bases between. Per germline, CDR1 PRHDT and CDR2 FYEKMQ (reference sequence).

This clonotype was observed once. The chain links TRBV15 to TRBJ2-5, with 8 bases fitting TRBD1. CDR1 is LNHNV, CDR2 YYDKDF, per germline (reference sequence). The CDR3 totals 16 residues. V shed 5 bases, J shed 4 bases, and the junction held 12 bases outside the gene matches. The CDR3 DNA is TGTGCCACCAGCCTCGAGTGGGGGGACAGGCCAGAGACCCAGTACTTC. Its translation is CATSLEWGDRPETQYF.

V gene TRBV7-2 combines with J gene TRBJ2-3; D unclear. The germline CDR1 and CDR2 sequences are SGHTA and FQGNSA. The CDR3 has 14 amino acids. Trimming shortened V by 7 bases and J by 2 bases, and 13 bases separated the two germline ends. The CDR3 bases are TGTGCCAGCAACCCTCGGACCACCACAGATACGCAGTATTTT. Its translation: CASNPRTTTDTQYF.

The V and J genes are TRBV7-8 and TRBJ2-7; a weak D match, TRBD2 (7 bases). The germline V gene has CDR1 SGHVS and CDR2 FQNEAQ. The ends were cut back, 7 bases at V and 0 bases at J, with 22 bases in the middle. The length of the CDR3 is 17 residues. CDR3 coding DNA: TGTGCCAGCACCCGGGGAGGGGGAACCTTAAGCTCCTACGAGCAGTACTTC. The encoded protein is CASTRGGGTLSSYEQYF. The full variable domain, with the rest looked up from reference TRBV7-8 and TRBJ2-7, is GAGVSQSPRYKVAKRGQDVALRCDPISGHVSLFWYQQALGQGPEFLTYFQNEAQLDKSGLPSDRFFAERPEGSVSTLKIQRTQQEDSAVYLCASTRGGGTLSSYEQYFGPGTRLTVT.

The chain combines TRBV29-1 with TRBJ2-4; no firm D call. Judging by the DNA end, TRBJ2-5 fits better; the J call may be wrong. This CDR3 has 14 amino acids. CDR1 and CDR2 from the germline V gene are SQVTM and ANQGSEA. The CDR3, as DNA: TGCAGCATGGTCACAGCATACCCTATTCGGACCCAGTACTTC. Residues: CSMVTAYPIRTQYF.

The rearrangement links TRBV20-1 to TRBJ2-1; TRBD2 matches 7 bases. The CDR3 contains 15 residues. V was pared by 5 bases and J by 4 bases, with 11 bases of the junction left unmatched. The V gene's germline CDR1 is DFQATT and CDR2 SNEGSKA (reference sequence). The CDR3 nucleotides are TGCAGTGCTTCGGATCTAGCGGTGCCTTACAATGAGCAGTTCTTC. It specifies CSASDLAVPYNEQFF.

The chain has TRBV28 and TRBJ2-7, with 10 bases aligning to TRBD2. Looked up from germline, CDR1 is MDHEN and CDR2 is SYDVKM. The CDR3 sequence is 15 residues long. J gave up 9 bases and V 6 bases, and 14 bases lay outside the gene matches. The CDR3 DNA reads TGTGCCAGCAGGCGGAAAGCGGGGGGGCCTCTTGTGCAGTACTTC. Protein product: CASRRKAGGPLVQYF.

Of note for this clonotype: The junction departs from the called germline gene at one end, perhaps through a read error. The J gene is TRBJ2-5, the V gene TRBV5-1; D assignment may be TRBD1 or TRBD2 (5 bases each). The CDR3 consists of 14 residues. Germline V gives CDR1 SGHRS, CDR2 YFSETQ. The CDR3 nucleotides read TGCGCCAGCAGCTATAACCGGGACCAAGAGGCCCAGTACTTC. Protein: CASSYNRDQEAQYF.

This rearrangement joins TRBV7-9 to TRBJ2-5; TRBD1 matches at 7 bases. The CDR3 contains 14 residues. V lost 5 bases, J lost 2 bases, and 5 bases stayed unmatched. In germline, CDR1 is SEHNR, CDR2 FQNEAQ (reference sequence). CDR3 sequence: CASSGDRAQETQYF. DNA for the CDR3: TGTGCCAGCAGCGGGGACAGAGCACAAGAGACCCAGTACTTC.

This clonotype turned up a few times. J is TRBJ2-1 and V is TRBV7-2; D might be TRBD2 (5 bases). Trimming left V 1 base short and J 10 bases short, with 14 bases between. Germline values: CDR1 SGHTA, CDR2 FQGNSA. CDR3 length: 14 residues. The DNA of the CDR3 is TGTGCCAGCAGCTTAGTACCTACGTCGGGGGAGCAGTTCTTC. This sequence encodes CASSLVPTSGEQFF.

The chain employs TRBV29-1 and TRBJ2-7, with 10 positions matching TRBD1. V trimming: 4 bases; J trimming: 5 bases; junction bases outside the gene matches: 8. Germline V gives CDR1 SQVTM, CDR2 ANQGSEA. This CDR3 is 14 amino acids long. CDR3 bases: TGCAGCGTTGTATCCGGGACAGGGGTCAACGAGCAGTACTTC. It encodes CSVVSGTGVNEQYF.

The gene calls are TRBV28 and TRBJ2-3; 11 nucleotides align to TRBD2. CDR3 length: 15 residues. The germline V gene encodes CDR1 MDHEN and CDR2 SYDVKM. With 0 bases clipped from V and 6 bases from J, the junction kept 2 bases outside the gene matches. The DNA for the CDR3 is TGTGCCAGCAGTTTATGGACTAGCGGGGAGGATACGCAGTATTTT. Protein sequence: CASSLWTSGEDTQYF. The full variable domain, rest sourced from reference TRBV28 and TRBJ2-3, is DVKVTQSSRYLVKRTGEKVFLECVQDMDHENMFWYRQDPGLGLRLIYFSYDVKMKEKGDIPEGYSVSREKKERFSLILESASTNQTSMYLCASSLWTSGEDTQYFGPGTRLTVL.